This TCR beta chain was documented in a study of T cell responses to AZD1222 COVID-19 vaccine. Study-wide findings and caveats: Baseline serostatus was positive in only 5 to 7 AZD1222 recipients. Donors were largely white British and mainly female; clonal diversity was possibly underestimated.

Comment on this clone: What it binds is unknown.

The CDR3 runs to 14 residues. The V end was cut by 5 bases, the J end by 7 bases, with 18 bases between. Germline CDR1 SGHAT, CDR2 FQNNGV. Clones were read by immunoSEQ multiplex PCR, and TCRdb kept only the in-frame ones, dropping some. The data show around 150,000 clones, 80% to 95% seen once. This TCR derives from an adult who received the AZD1222 COVID-19 vaccine. The chain links TRBV11-2 to TRBJ2-7; D possibly uses TRBD1 or TRBD2 (5 bases each). This sample comprised peripheral blood, obtained 28 days after the second AZD1222 dose. The CDR3 loop reads CASSIRDGPSEQYF. In nucleotides, the CDR3 is TGTGCCAGCAGCATCCGGGACGGACCTTCGGAGCAGTACTTC.